This entry lists 5 T cell receptor beta chains sequenced from one sample in a study of T cells in localized non-small cell lung cancer. The table came from immunoSEQ multiplex PCR; TCRdb's copy has only in-frame clones and leaves some out. This sample carries about 77,000 clones, around 90% of them seen once, and the ten largest clones take about 20%. The sequenced sample was peripheral blood, obtained before any cancer treatment. All receptors derive from a woman aged 35 to 70 with stage I squamous cell lung carcinoma.

V gene TRBV9 combines with J gene TRBJ1-6; 7 positions agree with TRBD1. CDR1 is SGDLS, CDR2 YYNGEE, per germline. Trimming took 3 bases from V and 6 from J; bases not matched to a gene: 6. This CDR3 comprises 15 residues. The CDR3 sequence is CASSASGTANSPLHF. CDR3 nucleotide sequence: TGTGCCAGCAGCGCCTCCGGGACAGCTAATTCACCCCTCCACTTT.

The genes are TRBV30 and TRBJ2-3, with 7 bases lining up with TRBD2. CDR1 and CDR2 (germline): GTSNPN, SVGIG (reference sequence). The ends lost 0 bases at V and 4 bases at J; junction bases unmatched: 4. This CDR3 is built from 14 residues. The CDR3 sequence: CAWSVGGGADTQYF. The CDR3 coding sequence is TGTGCCTGGAGTGTCGGCGGGGGAGCAGATACGCAGTATTTT.

This clone was counted once. V usage is TRBV2 and J usage is TRBJ2-1, with 7 bases identical to TRBD2. CDR1 is SNHLY, CDR2 FYNNEI, per germline. V was pared by 5 bases and J by 9 bases, with 10 bases of the junction left unmatched. This CDR3 has 14 residues. In DNA, the CDR3 is TGTGCCAGCAGTATGGGAGCAGGCGGGGGTGAGCAGTTCTTC. Amino acids: CASSMGAGGGEQFF.

This clone was counted a few times. In the same sample, other DNA sequences code for this CDR3. In nucleotides, the CDR3 is TGTGCCAGCAGCTCCGTGAGCCGTCCGGGTGGCTACACCTTC. It codes for CASSSVSRPGGYTF. The chain carries TRBV5-4 and TRBJ1-2; D gene ambiguous. The CDR3 is 14 amino acids. Trimming pared 3 bases from V and 7 bases from J, leaving 16 bases between. The germline V gene encodes CDR1 SGHNT and CDR2 YYREEE (reference sequence).

Only one count was recorded for this clone. The chain links TRBV6-5 to TRBJ1-2; the match to TRBD1 covers 11 bases. CDR1 and CDR2 from the germline V gene are MNHEY and SVGAGI. The CDR3 spans 14 residues. Trimming removed 7 bases from V and 4 bases from J; junction bases left unmatched: 5. The CDR3 nucleotides are TGTGCCAGCACCGGACAGGGGGCTAGCTATGGCTACACCTTC. This encodes CASTGQGASYGYTF.